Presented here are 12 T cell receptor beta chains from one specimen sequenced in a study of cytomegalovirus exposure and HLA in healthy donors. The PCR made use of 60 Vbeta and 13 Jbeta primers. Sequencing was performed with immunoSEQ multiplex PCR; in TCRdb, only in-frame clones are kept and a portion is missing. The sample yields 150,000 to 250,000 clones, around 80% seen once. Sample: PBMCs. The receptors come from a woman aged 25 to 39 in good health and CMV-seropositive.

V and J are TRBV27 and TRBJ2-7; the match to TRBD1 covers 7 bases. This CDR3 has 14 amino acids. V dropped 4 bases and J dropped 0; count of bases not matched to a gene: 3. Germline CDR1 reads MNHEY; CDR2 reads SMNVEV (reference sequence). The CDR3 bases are TGTGCCAGCAGTTACTCAGGGGGCTCCTACGAGCAGTACTTC. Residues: CASSYSGGSYEQYF.

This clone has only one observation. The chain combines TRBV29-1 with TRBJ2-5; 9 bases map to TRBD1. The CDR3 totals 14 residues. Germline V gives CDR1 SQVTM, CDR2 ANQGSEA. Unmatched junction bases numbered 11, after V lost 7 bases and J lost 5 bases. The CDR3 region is CSDSTGTGWETQYF. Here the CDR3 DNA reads TGCAGCGACTCTACCGGGACAGGGTGGGAGACCCAGTACTTC.

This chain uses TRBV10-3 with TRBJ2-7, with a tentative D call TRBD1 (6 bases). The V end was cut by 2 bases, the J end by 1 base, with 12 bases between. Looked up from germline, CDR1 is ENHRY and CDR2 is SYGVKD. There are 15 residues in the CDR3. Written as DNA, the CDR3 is TGTGCCATCAGTGAGCGTGGGACAAGATCCTACGAGCAGTACTTC. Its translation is CAISERGTRSYEQYF.

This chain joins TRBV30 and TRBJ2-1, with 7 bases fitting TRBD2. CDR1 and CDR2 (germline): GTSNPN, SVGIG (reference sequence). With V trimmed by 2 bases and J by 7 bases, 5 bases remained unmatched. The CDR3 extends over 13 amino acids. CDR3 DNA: TGTGCCTGGAGTACACTAGCGATTAATGAGCAGTTCTTC. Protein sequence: CAWSTLAINEQFF.

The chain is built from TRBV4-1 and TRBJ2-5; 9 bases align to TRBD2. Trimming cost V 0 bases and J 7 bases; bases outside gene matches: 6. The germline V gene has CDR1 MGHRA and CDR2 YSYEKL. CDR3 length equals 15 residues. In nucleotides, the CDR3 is TGCGCCAGCAGCCAAGAGGCGGGGGGGCCCGGGACCCAGTACTTC. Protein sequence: CASSQEAGGPGTQYF.

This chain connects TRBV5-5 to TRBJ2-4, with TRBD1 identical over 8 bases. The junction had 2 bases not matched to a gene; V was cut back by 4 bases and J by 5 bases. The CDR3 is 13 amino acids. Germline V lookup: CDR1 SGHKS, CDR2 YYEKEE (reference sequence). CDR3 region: CASSVQGENIQYF. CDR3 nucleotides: TGTGCCAGCAGCGTACAGGGGGAAAACATTCAGTACTTC.

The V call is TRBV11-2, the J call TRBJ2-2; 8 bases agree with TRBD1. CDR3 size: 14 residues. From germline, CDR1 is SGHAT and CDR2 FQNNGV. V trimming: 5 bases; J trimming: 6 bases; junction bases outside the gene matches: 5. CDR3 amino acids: CASSEDRVAGELFF. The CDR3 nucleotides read TGTGCCAGCAGCGAGGACAGGGTGGCCGGGGAGCTGTTTTTT.

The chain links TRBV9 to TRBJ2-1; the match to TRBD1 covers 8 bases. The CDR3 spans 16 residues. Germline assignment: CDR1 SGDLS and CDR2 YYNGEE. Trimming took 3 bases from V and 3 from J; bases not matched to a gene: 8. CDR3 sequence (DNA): TGTGCCAGCAGCGCCAAGACAGGGGTAGGCTACAATGAGCAGTTCTTC. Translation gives CASSAKTGVGYNEQFF.

The CDR3 nucleotides are TGTGCCAGCAGCCTGGCGGGCCTTCTCACTGAAGCTTTCTTT. Protein product: CASSLAGLLTEAFF. The chain uses TRBV25-1 and TRBJ1-1; D not resolved. Germline CDR1 reads MGHDK; CDR2 reads SYGVNS. The CDR3 consists of 14 residues. V shed 6 bases and J shed 4 bases, with 15 bases lying between them.

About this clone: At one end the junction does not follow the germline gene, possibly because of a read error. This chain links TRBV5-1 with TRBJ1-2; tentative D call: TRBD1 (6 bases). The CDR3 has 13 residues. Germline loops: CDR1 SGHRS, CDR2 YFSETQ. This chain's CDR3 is CASSLEGQGRKSF. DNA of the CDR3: TGCGCCAGCAGCTTGGAAGGGCAGGGGCGCAAATCCTTC.

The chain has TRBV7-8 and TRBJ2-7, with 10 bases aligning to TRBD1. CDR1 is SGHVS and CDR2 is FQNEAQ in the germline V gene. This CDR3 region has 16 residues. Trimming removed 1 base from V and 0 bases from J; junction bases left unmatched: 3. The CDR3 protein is CASSLGGQGFSYEQYF. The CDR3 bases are TGTGCCAGCAGCTTAGGGGGACAGGGGTTCTCCTACGAGCAGTACTTC.

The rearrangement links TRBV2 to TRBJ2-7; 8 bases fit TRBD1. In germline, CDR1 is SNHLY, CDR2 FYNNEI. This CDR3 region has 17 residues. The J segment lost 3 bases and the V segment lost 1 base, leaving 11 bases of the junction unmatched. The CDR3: CASSEGVGTGNRYEQYF. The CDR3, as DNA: TGTGCCAGCAGTGAAGGCGTAGGGACAGGAAACCGCTACGAGCAGTACTTC.